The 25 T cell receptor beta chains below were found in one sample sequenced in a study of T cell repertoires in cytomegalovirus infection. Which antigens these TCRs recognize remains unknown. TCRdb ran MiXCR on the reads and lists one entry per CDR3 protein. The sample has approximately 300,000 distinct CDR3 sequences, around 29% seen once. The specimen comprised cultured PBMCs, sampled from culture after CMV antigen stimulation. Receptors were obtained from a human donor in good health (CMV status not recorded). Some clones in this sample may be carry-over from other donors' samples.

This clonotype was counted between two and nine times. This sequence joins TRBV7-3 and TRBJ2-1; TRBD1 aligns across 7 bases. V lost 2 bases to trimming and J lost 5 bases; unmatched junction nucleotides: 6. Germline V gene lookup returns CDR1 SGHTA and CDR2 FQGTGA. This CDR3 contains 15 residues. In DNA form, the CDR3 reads TGTGCCAGCAGCTTAGACAGGGTGTCCCACAATGAGCAGTTCTTC. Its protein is CASSLDRVSHNEQFF.

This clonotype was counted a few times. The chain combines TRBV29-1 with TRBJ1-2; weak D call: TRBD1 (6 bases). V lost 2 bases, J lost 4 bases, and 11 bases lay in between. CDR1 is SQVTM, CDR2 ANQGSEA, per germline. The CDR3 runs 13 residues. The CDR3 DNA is TGCAGCGTTGAAACAGGGATAGGCTATGGCTACACCTTC. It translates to CSVETGIGYGYTF.

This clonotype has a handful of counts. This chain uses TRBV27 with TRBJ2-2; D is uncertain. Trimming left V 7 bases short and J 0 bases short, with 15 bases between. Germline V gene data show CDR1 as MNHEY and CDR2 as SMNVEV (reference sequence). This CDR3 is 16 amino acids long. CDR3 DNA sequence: TGTGCCAGCACCGCGCGGAGACCTGCGAACACCGGGGAGCTGTTTTTT. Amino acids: CASTARRPANTGELFF.

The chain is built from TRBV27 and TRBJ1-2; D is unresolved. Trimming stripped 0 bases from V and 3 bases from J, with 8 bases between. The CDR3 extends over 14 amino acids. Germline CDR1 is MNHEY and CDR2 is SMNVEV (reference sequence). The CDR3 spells CASSLSGYDYGYTF. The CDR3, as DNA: TGTGCCAGCAGTTTATCGGGGTACGACTATGGCTACACCTTC.

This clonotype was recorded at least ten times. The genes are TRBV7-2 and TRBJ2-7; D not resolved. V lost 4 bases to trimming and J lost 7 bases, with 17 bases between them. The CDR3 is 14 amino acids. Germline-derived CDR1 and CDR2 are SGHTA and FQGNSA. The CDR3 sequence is CASSSRRADGEQYF. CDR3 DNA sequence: TGTGCCAGCAGCTCCCGCCGGGCCGATGGGGAGCAGTACTTC.

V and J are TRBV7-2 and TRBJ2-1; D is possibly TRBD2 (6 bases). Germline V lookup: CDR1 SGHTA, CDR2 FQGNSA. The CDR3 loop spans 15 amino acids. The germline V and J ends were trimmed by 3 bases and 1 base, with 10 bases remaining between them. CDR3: CASSFSGPSYNEQFF. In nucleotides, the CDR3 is TGTGCCAGCAGCTTTAGCGGTCCTTCCTACAATGAGCAGTTCTTC.

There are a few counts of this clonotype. CDR3 sequence (DNA): TGTGCCACGCAGCCAGAGAACACCGGGGAGCTGTTTTTT. It codes for CATQPENTGELFF. V usage is TRBV7-3 and J usage is TRBJ2-2; D uncertain. Germline V CDR1 and CDR2: SGHTA, FQGTGA. The V end lost 10 bases, the J end lost 1 base, and 10 bases lay between the germline ends. The CDR3 sequence is 13 residues long.

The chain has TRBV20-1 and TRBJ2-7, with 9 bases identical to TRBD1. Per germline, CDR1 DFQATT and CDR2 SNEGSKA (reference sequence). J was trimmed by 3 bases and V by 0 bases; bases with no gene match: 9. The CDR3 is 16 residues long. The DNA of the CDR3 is TGCAGTGCTAGAGATCCAGGACAGGGGTCATACTACGAGCAGTACTTC. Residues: CSARDPGQGSYYEQYF.

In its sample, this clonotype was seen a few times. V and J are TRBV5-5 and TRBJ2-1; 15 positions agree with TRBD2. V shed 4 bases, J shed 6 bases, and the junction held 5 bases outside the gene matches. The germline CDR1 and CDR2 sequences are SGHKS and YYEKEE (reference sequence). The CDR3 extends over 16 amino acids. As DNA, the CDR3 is TGTGCCAGCAGCGCCGGACTAGCGGGAGGGCCCAATGAGCAGTTCTTC. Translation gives CASSAGLAGGPNEQFF. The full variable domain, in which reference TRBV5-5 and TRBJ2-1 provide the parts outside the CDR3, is DAGVTQSPTHLIKTRGQQVTLRCSPISGHKSVSWYQQVLGQGPQFIFQYYEKEERGRGNFPDRFSARQFPNYSSELNVNALLLGDSALYLCASSAGLAGGPNEQFFGPGTRLTVL.

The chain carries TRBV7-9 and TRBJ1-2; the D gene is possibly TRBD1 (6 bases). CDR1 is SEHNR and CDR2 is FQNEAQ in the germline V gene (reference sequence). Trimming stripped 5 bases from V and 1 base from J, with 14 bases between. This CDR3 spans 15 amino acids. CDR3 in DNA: TGTGCCAGCAGCCGAAATAGACAGGATAACTATGGCTACACCTTC. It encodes CASSRNRQDNYGYTF.

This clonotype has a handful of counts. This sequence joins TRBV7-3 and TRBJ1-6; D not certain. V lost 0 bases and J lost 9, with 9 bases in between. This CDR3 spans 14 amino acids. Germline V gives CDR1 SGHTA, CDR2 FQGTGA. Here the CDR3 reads CASSLTGRGSPLHF. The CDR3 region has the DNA TGTGCCAGCAGCTTAACGGGGAGAGGTTCACCCCTCCACTTT. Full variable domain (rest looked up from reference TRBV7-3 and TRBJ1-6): GAGVSQTPSNKVTEKGKYVELRCDPISGHTALYWYRQSLGQGPEFLIYFQGTGAADDSGLPNDRFFAVRPEGSVSTLKIQRTERGDSAVYLCASSLTGRGSPLHFGNGTRLTVT.

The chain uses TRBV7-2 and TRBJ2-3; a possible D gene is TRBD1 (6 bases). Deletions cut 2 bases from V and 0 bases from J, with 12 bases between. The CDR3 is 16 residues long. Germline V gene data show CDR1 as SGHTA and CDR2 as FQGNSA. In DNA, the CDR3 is TGTGCCAGCAGCTTATTACAGGGCTCTAGCACAGATACGCAGTATTTT. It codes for CASSLLQGSSTDTQYF.

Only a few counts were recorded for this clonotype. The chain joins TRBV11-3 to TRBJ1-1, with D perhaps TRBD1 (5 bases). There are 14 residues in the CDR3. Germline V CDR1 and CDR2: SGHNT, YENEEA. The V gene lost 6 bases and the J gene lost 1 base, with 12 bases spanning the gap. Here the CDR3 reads CASSPGRTNTEAFF. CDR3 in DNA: TGTGCCAGCAGTCCGGGACGGACGAACACTGAAGCTTTCTTT.

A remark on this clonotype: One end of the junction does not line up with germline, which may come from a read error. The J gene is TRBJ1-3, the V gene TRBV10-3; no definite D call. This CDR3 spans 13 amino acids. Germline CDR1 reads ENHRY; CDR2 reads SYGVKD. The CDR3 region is CATLPGIGITIYF. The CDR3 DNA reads TGTGCCACCCTCCCGGGGATTGGAATCACCATATATTTT.

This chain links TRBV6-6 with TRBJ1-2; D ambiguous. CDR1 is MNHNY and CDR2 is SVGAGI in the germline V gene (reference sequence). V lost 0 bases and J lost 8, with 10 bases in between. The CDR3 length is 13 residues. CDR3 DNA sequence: TGTGCCAGCAGTTACTCGACGGCCTACGGCTACACCTTC. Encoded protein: CASSYSTAYGYTF.

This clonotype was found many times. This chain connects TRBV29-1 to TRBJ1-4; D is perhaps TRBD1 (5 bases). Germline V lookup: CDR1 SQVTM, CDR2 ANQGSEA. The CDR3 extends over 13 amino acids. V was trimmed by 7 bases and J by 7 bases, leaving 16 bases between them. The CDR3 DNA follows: TGCAGCGCAGGACAAGGGCTGCGTGAAAAACTGTTTTTT. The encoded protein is CSAGQGLREKLFF.

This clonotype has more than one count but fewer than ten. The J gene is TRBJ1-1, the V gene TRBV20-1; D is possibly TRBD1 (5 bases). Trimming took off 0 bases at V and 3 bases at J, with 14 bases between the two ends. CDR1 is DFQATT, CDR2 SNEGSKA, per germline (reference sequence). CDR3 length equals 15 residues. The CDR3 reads CSARDPGKGDTEAFF. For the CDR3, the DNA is TGCAGTGCTAGAGATCCCGGGAAAGGGGACACTGAAGCTTTCTTT.

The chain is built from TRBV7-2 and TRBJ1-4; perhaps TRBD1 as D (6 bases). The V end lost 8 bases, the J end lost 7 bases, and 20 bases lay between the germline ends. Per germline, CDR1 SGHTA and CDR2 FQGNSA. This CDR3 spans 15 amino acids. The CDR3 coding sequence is TGTGCCAGCCTCCCGGAGGGGGTCAGCTGTGAAAAACTGTTTTTT. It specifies CASLPEGVSCEKLFF.

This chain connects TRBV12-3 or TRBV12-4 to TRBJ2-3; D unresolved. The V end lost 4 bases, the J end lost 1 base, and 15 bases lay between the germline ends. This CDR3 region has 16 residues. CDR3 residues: CASSSLFIGRTDTQYF. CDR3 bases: TGTGCCAGCAGTTCCCTTTTTATCGGACGCACAGATACGCAGTATTTT.

This CDR3 reads CASSPRDRGQTQYF. CDR3 DNA: TGTGCCAGCTCACCACGGGACAGGGGACAGACCCAGTACTTC. This rearrangement joins TRBV18 to TRBJ2-5; 10 nucleotides line up with TRBD1. Germline V gene sequence: CDR1 KGHSH, CDR2 LQKENI. The CDR3 is made up of 14 amino acids. V shed 1 base and J 6 bases; nucleotides not matched to a gene: 2.

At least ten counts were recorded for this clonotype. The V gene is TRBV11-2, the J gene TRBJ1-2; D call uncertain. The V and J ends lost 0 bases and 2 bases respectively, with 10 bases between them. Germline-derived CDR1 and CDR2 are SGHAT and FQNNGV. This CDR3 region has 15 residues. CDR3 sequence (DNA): TGTGCCAGCAGCTTAGATTACGGGAAAAACTATGGCTACACCTTC. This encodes CASSLDYGKNYGYTF.

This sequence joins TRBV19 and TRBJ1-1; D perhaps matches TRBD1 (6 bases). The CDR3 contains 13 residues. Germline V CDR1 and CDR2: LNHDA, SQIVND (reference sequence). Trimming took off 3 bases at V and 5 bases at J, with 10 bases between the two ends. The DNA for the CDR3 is TGTGCCAGTAGTATGGGGGCACGGACTGAAGCTTTCTTT. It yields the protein CASSMGARTEAFF.

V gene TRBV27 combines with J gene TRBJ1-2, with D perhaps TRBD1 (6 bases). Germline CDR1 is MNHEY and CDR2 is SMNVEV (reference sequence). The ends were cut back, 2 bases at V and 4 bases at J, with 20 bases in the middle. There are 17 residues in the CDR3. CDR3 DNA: TGTGCCAGCAGTTTAGAGGGGGGTAGGCGGAACCTCTATGGCTACACCTTC. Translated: CASSLEGGRRNLYGYTF.

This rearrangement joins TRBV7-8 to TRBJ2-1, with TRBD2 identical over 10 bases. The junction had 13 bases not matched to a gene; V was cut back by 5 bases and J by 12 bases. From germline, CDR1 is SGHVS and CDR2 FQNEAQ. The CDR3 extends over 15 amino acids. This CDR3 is CASSIGTSAFFGQFF. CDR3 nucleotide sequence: TGTGCCAGCAGCATCGGGACTAGCGCCTTTTTTGGGCAGTTCTTC. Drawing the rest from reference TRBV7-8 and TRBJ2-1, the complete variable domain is GAGVSQSPRYKVAKRGQDVALRCDPISGHVSLFWYQQALGQGPEFLTYFQNEAQLDKSGLPSDRFFAERPEGSVSTLKIQRTQQEDSAVYLCASSIGTSAFFGQFFGPGTRLTVL.

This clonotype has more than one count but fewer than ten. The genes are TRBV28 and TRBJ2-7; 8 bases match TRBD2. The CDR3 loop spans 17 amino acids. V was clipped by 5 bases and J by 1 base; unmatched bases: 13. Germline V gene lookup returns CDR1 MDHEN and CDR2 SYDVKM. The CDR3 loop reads CASSPLIGGEASYEQYF. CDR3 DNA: TGTGCCAGCAGTCCCCTGATCGGGGGGGAAGCATCCTACGAGCAGTACTTC.